The TCR beta chain under discussion was sequenced for a study of blood T cells in healthy people across ages (dated by TCRdb to between 2014 and 2017). The study in broad terms: In model experiments, roughly one uniquely barcoded TCR beta cDNA molecule per two T cells was captured by template switching. For two donors (one aged 18 to 29 and one aged 80 or older), the study analyzed two additional independent replicas of 1 million unique cDNA reads from the same blood draw. Age-related changes in TCR beta repertoire diversity were measured in the study by deep sequencing normalized with unique cDNA molecular identifiers. Four age groups were formed from the donors: young (average 16 years), middle-aged (less than 40), aged (approximately 60) and long-lived (around 82). To avoid experimental bias, donors of different ages were spread randomly across the sequencing lanes. Here is what the overall study found, with its caveats: Compared with the aged group, more naive CD4+ T cells, fewer expanded clones and increased TCR diversity were shown by the long-lived group, suggesting age selection. Donor CMV infection status was unknown, potentially confounding age-related changes in expanded clonotypes. Estimates of total diversity based on one million sequenced T cells were considered lower bounds and underestimates. Observed TCR beta diversity correlated strongly with the percentage of naive T cells measured by flow cytometry. As age increased, observed TCR beta diversity per million T cells dropped in a roughly linear way, and a significant reduction was already evident by age about 40. Since profiling was done on bulk unsorted PBMCs, naive and antigen-experienced compartments could not be conclusively compared.

Systemically healthy Caucasian individuals from Russia, around 39 in total and aged roughly 6 to 100 years, were included as donors. Roughly 9 milliliters of peripheral blood were drawn from each donor into EDTA-treated Vacutainer tubes. Ficoll-Paque density-gradient centrifugation was used to isolate PBMCs, with at least 7 million per sample. Trizol reagent was used to extract total RNA from PBMCs, with at least 5 micrograms per sample. The percentages of naive CD45RAhigh/CD27high T cells were determined by flow cytometry on a PBMC aliquot from every donor. The CDR3 starts with the cysteine, ends with the phenylalanine, and has 15 residues. Only the CDR3 DNA stays, 45 bases, in frame from base 1. At the junction V is shortened by 6 bases and J by 11 bases; bases outside the gene matches: 15. As to this clonotype: The antigen this receptor binds is unknown. No clone much larger than this one lies a single base away; base qualities are absent.

The library was prepared using 5' RACE. TCRdb shows the sequencer as Illumina HiSeq 2500. A second about 7 to 12 cycle PCR used a sample-barcoded 5' primer and a J-beta primer mix. A unique molecular identifier was introduced onto each TCR beta cDNA molecule by a template-switch 5' adaptor carrying 12 random nucleotides. Each sample yielded at least 3 million CDR3-containing paired-end reads. All of the RNA was converted into first-strand cDNA using the Mint cDNA synthesis kit, with a TRBC-specific oligonucleotide serving as the primer. After uracil-DNA glycosylase treatment, a first 18-cycle PCR used universal primers M1SS and BC2_uni_R on all cDNA. As for the original processing: Normalization of each sample was performed by random selection of 1 million high-quality reads, each carrying a distinct molecular identifier. Instead of being binned into consensus sequences, reads with shared molecular identifiers were discarded. CDR3 identification, clonotype clustering and error correction used MiTCR with a Q25 quality threshold and the strictest error-elimination algorithm. Lower-bound total TCR beta diversity was estimated with a nonparametric unseen species model using Euler transformation. TCRdb trimmed public reads at Q25 via fastp, called clones via MiXCR and kept in-frame beta chains. A single entry per CDR3 protein holds the most common genes and DNA from its merged rows. The authors' filters were not applied to this entry. This sample has more than 800,000 distinct CDR3 sequences in its table, and 29% of those were observed once. Clones ranked in the top ten supply around a sixth of the sample.

This sequence originates from a woman older than 75 in good health. The receptor chain draws on TRBV12-3 or TRBV12-4 and TRBJ2-3, with 9 bases in between that match TRBD2. The specimen was blood. The CDR3 corresponds to CASRSLAGKSDVQYF. The base sequence is TGTGCCAGCAGATCTCTAGCGGGGAAATCAGATGTGCAGTATTTT.